These 8 T cell receptor beta chains were sequenced from one sample in a study of blood T cell repertoires in COVID-19. The method was immunoSEQ multiplex PCR; TCRdb's version includes in-frame clones alone and lacks a portion of them. The sample includes about 200,000 clones, roughly 90% seen only once; the top ten take around 17%. Sequences were obtained from peripheral blood. The receptors come from a man in his fifties or sixties with COVID-19, enrolled during active disease.

The CDR3 DNA reads TGTGCCAGCAGGCCAGTCCAGGGGGCCACTAACAACTATGGCTACACCTTC. Translation gives CASRPVQGATNNYGYTF. This chain uses TRBV27 with TRBJ1-2; 8 nucleotides agree with TRBD1. V was pared by 6 bases and J by 2 bases, with 14 bases of the junction left unmatched. CDR1 and CDR2 (germline): MNHEY, SMNVEV (reference sequence). The CDR3 has 17 amino acids.

The gene calls are TRBV9 and TRBJ2-3; no clear D. The V and J ends lost 0 bases and 2 bases respectively, with 10 bases between them. The V gene's germline CDR1 is SGDLS and CDR2 YYNGEE. The CDR3 extends over 15 amino acids. The CDR3 coding sequence is TGTGCCAGCAGCGTAGCTGCGGAGCCCACAGATACGCAGTATTTT. Protein product: CASSVAAEPTDTQYF.

The rearrangement joins TRBV19 to TRBJ1-4, with a weak D call TRBD1 (6 bases). This CDR3 is built from 14 residues. V lost 5 bases and J lost 0, with 7 bases in between. Germline assignment: CDR1 LNHDA and CDR2 SQIVND (reference sequence). CDR3 DNA sequence: TGTGCCAGTAGTGCAGGGGCAACTAATGAAAAACTGTTTTTT. It is translated as CASSAGATNEKLFF.

The chain employs TRBV4-2 and TRBJ2-3; TRBD2 aligns across 13 bases. This CDR3 is built from 18 residues. Trimming cost V 3 bases and J 1 base; bases outside gene matches: 7. Germline V gene data show CDR1 as LGHNA and CDR2 as YNFKEQ. The CDR3 nucleotides read TGTGCCAGCAGCCAGGATGTGGGGACTAGCGGGGGCACAGATACGCAGTATTTT. Protein: CASSQDVGTSGGTDTQYF.

This rearrangement joins TRBV5-1 to TRBJ2-2; D call uncertain. The CDR3 has 13 amino acids. V lost 4 bases and J lost 7, with 11 bases in between. CDR1 SGHRS and CDR2 YFSETQ come from the germline V gene. CDR3 DNA sequence: TGCGCCAGCAGCCCGGTCGTTGGCGGGGAGCTGTTTTTT. Protein: CASSPVVGGELFF.

The chain carries TRBV2 and TRBJ1-1; weak D call: TRBD1 (5 bases). Germline CDR1 reads SNHLY; CDR2 reads FYNNEI. The CDR3 has 13 amino acids. The V end was cut by 5 bases, the J end by 5 bases, with 12 bases between. CDR3 nucleotides: TGTGCCAGCAGTCAACGGAGGGGTACTGAAGCTTTCTTT. This translates into CASSQRRGTEAFF. Full variable domain (outside the CDR3, taken from reference TRBV2 and TRBJ1-1): EPEVTQTPSHQVTQMGQEVILRCVPISNHLYFYWYRQILGQKVEFLVSFYNNEISEKSEIFDDQFSVERPDGSNFTLKIRSTKLEDSAMYFCASSQRRGTEAFFGQGTRLTVV.

This chain uses TRBV19 with TRBJ1-2; D possibly corresponds to TRBD1 (5 bases). Germline assignment: CDR1 LNHDA and CDR2 SQIVND (reference sequence). The CDR3 covers 16 residues. V was pared by 0 bases and J by 7 bases, with 18 bases between. The CDR3 here is CASSIESRGVVGGYTF. CDR3 coding DNA: TGTGCCAGTAGTATAGAGAGCCGGGGGGTTGTCGGTGGCTACACCTTC.

This clone occurred once. The rearrangement links TRBV11-2 to TRBJ1-6, with 7 bases identical to TRBD1. The junction had 5 bases not matched to a gene; V was cut back by 2 bases and J by 7 bases. The CDR3 has 15 amino acids. Germline values: CDR1 SGHAT, CDR2 FQNNGV. DNA for the CDR3: TGTGCCAGCAGCTTACGTAGGGGACAGAATTCACCCCTCCACTTT. This gives the protein CASSLRRGQNSPLHF.